This T cell receptor beta chain was sequenced during a study of monozygotic twins with inflammatory bowel disease. Study-level findings and limits: Healthy twins shared more clonotypes with others than IBD patients, most markedly active ones.

The CDR3 covers 19 residues. The germline gives CDR1 SGHTA, CDR2 FQGNSA. Regarding this clonotype: Its antigen is undetermined.

TCRdb re-called the 5' RACE reads; one entry per CDR3 protein, DNA not given. This sample's table has fewer than 550,000 distinct CDR3 sequences. The sequencing input was blood. This clonotype originated in a human donor with ulcerative colitis or Crohn's disease, or a healthy co-twin of an affected twin (not recorded which). The chain joins TRBV7-2 to TRBJ1-3; the D gene TCRdb calls, TRBD1, cannot be checked with no DNA. The CDR3 loop is CASSLSGRGRLVAGNTIYF.